The 4 T cell receptor beta chains below come from one sample, sequenced in a study of T cell changes during pregnancy in multiple sclerosis. TCRdb's table, derived via immunoSEQ multiplex PCR, lists solely in-frame clones and lacks some. Of about 38,000 clones listed, 75% to 95% are singletons. The sample was CD4+ T cells from peripheral blood mononuclear cells, taken in the third trimester of pregnancy. The receptor set was obtained from a female donor in good health, enrolled as a control in a pregnancy study.

The chain joins TRBV28 to TRBJ2-3; D is perhaps TRBD1 (6 bases). The CDR3 has 15 amino acids. Germline V CDR1 and CDR2: MDHEN, SYDVKM. V was clipped by 4 bases and J by 0 bases, with 11 bases between them. CDR3 protein: CASSSSGQSTDTQYF. CDR3 coding DNA: TGTGCCAGCAGTTCTTCCGGACAGAGCACAGATACGCAGTATTTT.

The gene calls are TRBV7-2 and TRBJ2-1; 8 bases align to TRBD2. CDR3 length equals 16 residues. Trimming took 1 base from V and 9 from J; bases not matched to a gene: 11. From germline, CDR1 is SGHTA and CDR2 FQGNSA. CDR3 sequence: CASSLVAGGPFSEQFF. The CDR3 nucleotides are TGTGCCAGCAGCTTAGTTGCGGGAGGCCCTTTCAGTGAGCAGTTCTTC.

The rearrangement uses TRBV6-6 and TRBJ1-1; D is unresolved. V lost 4 bases and J 4 bases, leaving 4 bases between the germline ends. From germline, CDR1 is MNHNY and CDR2 SVGAGI (reference sequence). This CDR3 contains 11 residues. Here the CDR3 DNA reads TGTGCCAGCAGTTGGGCCACTGAAGCTTTCTTT. Translating it yields CASSWATEAFF.

The V and J genes are TRBV27 and TRBJ2-1, with a possible D match to TRBD2 (7 bases). V shed 3 bases and J shed 5 bases, with 17 bases lying between them. This CDR3 region has 16 residues. In germline, CDR1 is MNHEY, CDR2 SMNVEV (reference sequence). DNA of the CDR3: TGTGCCAGCAGTTTGGGACTACCGGGACACGACAATGAGCAGTTCTTC. It is translated as CASSLGLPGHDNEQFF.